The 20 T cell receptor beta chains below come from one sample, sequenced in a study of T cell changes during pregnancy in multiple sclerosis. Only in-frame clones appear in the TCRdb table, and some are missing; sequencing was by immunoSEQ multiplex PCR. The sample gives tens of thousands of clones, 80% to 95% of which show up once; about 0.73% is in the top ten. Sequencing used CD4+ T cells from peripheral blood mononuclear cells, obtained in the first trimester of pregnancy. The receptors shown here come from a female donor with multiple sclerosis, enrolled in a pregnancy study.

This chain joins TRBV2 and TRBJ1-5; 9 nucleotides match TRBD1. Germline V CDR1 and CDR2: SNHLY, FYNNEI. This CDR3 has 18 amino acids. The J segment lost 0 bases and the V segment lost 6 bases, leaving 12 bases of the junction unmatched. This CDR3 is CASSWDRVGIYSNQPQHF. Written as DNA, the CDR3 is TGTGCCAGCAGCTGGGACAGGGTAGGGATCTATAGCAATCAGCCCCAGCATTTT.

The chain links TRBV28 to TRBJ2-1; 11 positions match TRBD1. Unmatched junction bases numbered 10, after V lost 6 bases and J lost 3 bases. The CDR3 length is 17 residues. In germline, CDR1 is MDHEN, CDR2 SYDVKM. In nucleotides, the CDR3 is TGTGCCAGCAGCCGCCATAGCGGGACAGGGGGCTACAATGAGCAGTTCTTC. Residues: CASSRHSGTGGYNEQFF. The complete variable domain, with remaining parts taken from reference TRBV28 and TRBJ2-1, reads DVKVTQSSRYLVKRTGEKVFLECVQDMDHENMFWYRQDPGLGLRLIYFSYDVKMKEKGDIPEGYSVSREKKERFSLILESASTNQTSMYLCASSRHSGTGGYNEQFFGPGTRLTVL.

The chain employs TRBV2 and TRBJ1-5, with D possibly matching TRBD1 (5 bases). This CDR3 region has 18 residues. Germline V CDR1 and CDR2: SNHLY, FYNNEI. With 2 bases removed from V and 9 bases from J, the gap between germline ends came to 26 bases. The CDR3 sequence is CASSEFRRAGQGVRPQHF. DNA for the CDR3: TGTGCCAGCAGTGAATTTAGGAGAGCGGGCCAGGGCGTTCGGCCCCAGCATTTT.

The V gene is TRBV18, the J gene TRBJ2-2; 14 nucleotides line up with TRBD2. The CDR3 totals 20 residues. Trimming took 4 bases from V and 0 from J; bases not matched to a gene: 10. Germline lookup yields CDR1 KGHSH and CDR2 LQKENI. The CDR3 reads CASSRLGLAGGQANTGELFF. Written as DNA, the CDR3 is TGTGCCAGCTCACGACTCGGACTAGCGGGAGGCCAAGCGAACACCGGGGAGCTGTTTTTT.

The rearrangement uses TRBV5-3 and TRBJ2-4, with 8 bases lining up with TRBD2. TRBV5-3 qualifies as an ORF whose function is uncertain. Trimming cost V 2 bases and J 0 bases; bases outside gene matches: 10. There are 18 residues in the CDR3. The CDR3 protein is CARSLKRESSVAKNIQYF. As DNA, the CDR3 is TGTGCCAGAAGCTTAAAGCGGGAGAGTTCTGTAGCCAAAAACATTCAGTACTTC.

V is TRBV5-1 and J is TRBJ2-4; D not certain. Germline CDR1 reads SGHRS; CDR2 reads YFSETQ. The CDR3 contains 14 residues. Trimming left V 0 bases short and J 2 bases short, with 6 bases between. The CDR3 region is CASSLGGPKNIQYF. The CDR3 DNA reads TGCGCCAGCAGCTTGGGTGGGCCCAAAAACATTCAGTACTTC.

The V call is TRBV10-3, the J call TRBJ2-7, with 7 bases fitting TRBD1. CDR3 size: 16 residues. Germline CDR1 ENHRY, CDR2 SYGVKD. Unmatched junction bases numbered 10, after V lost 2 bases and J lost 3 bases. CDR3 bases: TGTGCCATCAGTGAGGGAGGTGACAGGGTTGGCTACGAGCAGTACTTC. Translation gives CAISEGGDRVGYEQYF.

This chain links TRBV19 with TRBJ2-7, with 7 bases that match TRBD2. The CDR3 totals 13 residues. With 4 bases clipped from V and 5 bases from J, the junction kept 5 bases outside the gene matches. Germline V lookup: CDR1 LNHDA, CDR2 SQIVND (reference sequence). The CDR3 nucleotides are TGTGCCAGTAGTACCTCGCGGGAGAACGAGCAGTACTTC. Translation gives CASSTSRENEQYF.

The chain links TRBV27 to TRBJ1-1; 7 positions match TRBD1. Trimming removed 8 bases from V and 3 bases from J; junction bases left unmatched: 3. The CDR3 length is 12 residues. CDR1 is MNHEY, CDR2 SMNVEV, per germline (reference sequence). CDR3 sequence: CASPDRYTEAFF. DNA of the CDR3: TGTGCCAGCCCGGACAGGTACACTGAAGCTTTCTTT.

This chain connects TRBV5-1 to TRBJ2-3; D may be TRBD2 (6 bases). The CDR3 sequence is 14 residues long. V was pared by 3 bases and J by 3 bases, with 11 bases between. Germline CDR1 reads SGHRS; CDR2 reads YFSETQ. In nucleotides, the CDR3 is TGCGCCAGCAGCTCCGGGACTCATACAGATACGCAGTATTTT. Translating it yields CASSSGTHTDTQYF.

The CDR3 loop is CASSIDRREAFF. The CDR3 region has the DNA TGTGCCAGCAGCATAGACAGGAGAGAAGCTTTCTTT. The rearrangement links TRBV5-6 to TRBJ1-1, with D maybe TRBD1 (6 bases). This CDR3 region has 12 residues. Germline V gene sequence: CDR1 SGHDT, CDR2 YYEEEE. The germline V and J ends were trimmed by 4 bases and 8 bases, with 12 bases remaining between them. Combining the CDR3 with reference TRBV5-6 and TRBJ1-1 gives the whole variable domain DAGVTQSPTHLIKTRGQQVTLRCSPKSGHDTVSWYQQALGQGPQFIFQYYEEEERQRGNFPDRFSGHQFPNYSSELNVNALLLGDSALYLCASSIDRREAFFGQGTRLTVV.

This chain's CDR3 is CASSFDRGKDTQYF. The CDR3 DNA is TGTGCCAGCAGTTTCGACAGGGGGAAAGATACGCAGTATTTT. The genes are TRBV7-2 and TRBJ2-3, with TRBD1 matching 9 bases. The germline V gene encodes CDR1 SGHTA and CDR2 FQGNSA. The CDR3 covers 14 residues. Trimming took 6 bases from V and 5 from J; bases not matched to a gene: 6.

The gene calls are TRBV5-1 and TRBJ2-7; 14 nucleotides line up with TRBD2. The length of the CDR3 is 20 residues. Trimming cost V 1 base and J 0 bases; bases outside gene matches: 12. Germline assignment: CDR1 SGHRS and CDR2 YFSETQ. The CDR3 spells CASSLHGLAGGTISSYEQYF. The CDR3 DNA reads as TGCGCCAGCAGCTTGCACGGACTAGCGGGAGGTACGATCAGCTCCTACGAGCAGTACTTC.

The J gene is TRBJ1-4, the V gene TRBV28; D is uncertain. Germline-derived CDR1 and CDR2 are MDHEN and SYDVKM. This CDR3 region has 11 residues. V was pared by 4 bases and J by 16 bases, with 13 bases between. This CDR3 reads CASSSRYQAFF. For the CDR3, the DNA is TGTGCCAGCAGTTCCAGGTACCAGGCGTTTTTT.

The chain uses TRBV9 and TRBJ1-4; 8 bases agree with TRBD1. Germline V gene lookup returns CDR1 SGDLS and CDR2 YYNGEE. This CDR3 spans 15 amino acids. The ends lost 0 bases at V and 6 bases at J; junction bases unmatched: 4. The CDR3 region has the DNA TGTGCCAGCAGCGTAGGTGCAGGGGGCTATGAAAAACTGTTTTTT. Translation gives CASSVGAGGYEKLFF. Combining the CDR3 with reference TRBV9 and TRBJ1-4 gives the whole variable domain DSGVTQTPKHLITATGQRVTLRCSPRSGDLSVYWYQQSLDQGLQFLIQYYNGEERAKGNILERFSAQQFPDLHSELNLSSLELGDSALYFCASSVGAGGYEKLFFGSGTQLSVL.

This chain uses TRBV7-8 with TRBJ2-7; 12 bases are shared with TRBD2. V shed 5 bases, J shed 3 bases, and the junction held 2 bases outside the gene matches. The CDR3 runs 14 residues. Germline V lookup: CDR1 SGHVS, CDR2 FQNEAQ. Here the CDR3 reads CASSPLAGGYEQYF. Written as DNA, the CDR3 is TGTGCCAGCAGCCCACTAGCGGGGGGCTACGAGCAGTACTTC.

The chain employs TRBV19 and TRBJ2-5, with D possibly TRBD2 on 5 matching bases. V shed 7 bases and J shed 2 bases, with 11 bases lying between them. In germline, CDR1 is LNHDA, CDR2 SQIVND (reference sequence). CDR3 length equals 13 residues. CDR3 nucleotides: TGTGCCAGTAACACAAGGAGGCAAGAGACCCAGTACTTC. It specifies CASNTRRQETQYF.

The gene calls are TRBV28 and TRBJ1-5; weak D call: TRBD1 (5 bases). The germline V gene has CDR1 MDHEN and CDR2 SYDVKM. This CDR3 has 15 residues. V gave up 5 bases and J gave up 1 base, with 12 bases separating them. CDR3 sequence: CASSIYPGSNQPQHF. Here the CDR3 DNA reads TGTGCCAGCAGTATTTACCCAGGGAGCAATCAGCCCCAGCATTTT. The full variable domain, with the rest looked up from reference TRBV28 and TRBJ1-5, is DVKVTQSSRYLVKRTGEKVFLECVQDMDHENMFWYRQDPGLGLRLIYFSYDVKMKEKGDIPEGYSVSREKKERFSLILESASTNQTSMYLCASSIYPGSNQPQHFGDGTRLSIL.

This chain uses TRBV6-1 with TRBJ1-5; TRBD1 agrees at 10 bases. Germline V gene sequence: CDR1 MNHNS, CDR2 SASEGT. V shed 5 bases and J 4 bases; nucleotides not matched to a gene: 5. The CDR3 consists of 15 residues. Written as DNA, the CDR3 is TGTGCCAGCAGTTGGACAGGGGGGGTGAATCAGCCCCAGCATTTT. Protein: CASSWTGGVNQPQHF.

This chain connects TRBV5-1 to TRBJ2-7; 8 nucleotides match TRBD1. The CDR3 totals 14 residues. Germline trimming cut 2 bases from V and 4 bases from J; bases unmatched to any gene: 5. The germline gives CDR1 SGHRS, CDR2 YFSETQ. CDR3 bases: TGCGCCAGCAGCTTATCCGGACAGGGTTACGAGCAGTACTTC. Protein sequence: CASSLSGQGYEQYF.